The next 32 T cell receptor beta chains were all read from a single sample in a study of blood T cell repertoires in COVID-19 (dated by TCRdb to about 2020). The library was built by means of the immunoSEQ multiplex PCR assay. TCRdb stores this immuneACCESS table with in-frame sequences only. Part of the clones is absent; in the studies checked, under half of the shortfall reflects unresolved V genes, and no reason is known for the rest. The sample data list about 170,000 clones, and approximately 83% of these were observed just once. The ten biggest clones cover approximately 2% of the sample. Sequences were obtained from peripheral blood. Source of these receptors: a woman aged 80 or over with acute or convalescent COVID-19.

This chain uses TRBV20-1 with TRBJ2-5; weak D call: TRBD2 (5 bases). The CDR3 has 13 amino acids. Deletions cut 3 bases from V and 5 bases from J, with 13 bases between. Germline V lookup: CDR1 DFQATT, CDR2 SNEGSKA (reference sequence). The CDR3 coding sequence is TGCAGTGCTAGTTACGGAGGTGGGGAGACCCAGTACTTC. This codes for CSASYGGGETQYF.

This rearrangement joins TRBV7-9 to TRBJ2-1, with D possibly TRBD1 on 6 matching bases. The CDR3 contains 15 residues. Germline lookup yields CDR1 SEHNR and CDR2 FQNEAQ (reference sequence). Trimming removed 1 base from V and 4 bases from J, with 11 bases in between. The CDR3: CASSLGAGVYNEQFF. CDR3 bases: TGTGCCAGCAGCTTAGGGGCAGGGGTATACAATGAGCAGTTCTTC. Supplemented by reference TRBV7-9 and TRBJ2-1, the full variable domain reads DTGVSQNPRHKITKRGQNVTFRCDPISEHNRLYWYRQTLGQGPEFLTYFQNEAQLEKSRLLSDRFSAERPKGSFSTLEIQRTEQGDSAMYLCASSLGAGVYNEQFFGPGTRLTVL.

The rearrangement links TRBV10-1 to TRBJ2-1; 7 bases align to TRBD2. The V gene end was trimmed by 4 bases and the J gene end by 5 bases; junction bases not matched to a gene: 2. Germline assignment: CDR1 WNHNN and CDR2 SYGVQD (reference sequence). The CDR3 loop spans 13 amino acids. In DNA, the CDR3 is TGCGCCAGCAGTGTGGGGGGGAACAATGAGCAGTTCTTC. Translating it yields CASSVGGNNEQFF.

This clone was seen only a few times. CDR3 nucleotide sequence: TGTGCCAGCAGCTTAGTACAGGGGGCAAACATTCAGTACTTC. This translates into CASSLVQGANIQYF. This chain uses TRBV7-8 with TRBJ2-4, with 9 bases identical to TRBD1. J lost 6 bases, V lost 1 base, and 1 base had no gene match. Germline CDR1 and CDR2: SGHVS and FQNEAQ. This CDR3 region has 14 residues.

The chain recombines TRBV11-1 with TRBJ2-5, with D possibly matching TRBD1 (6 bases). V lost 9 bases and J 5 bases, leaving 19 bases between the germline ends. This CDR3 is built from 14 residues. CDR1 and CDR2 (germline): SGHAT, FQDESV (reference sequence). This CDR3 is CASSKNRDIETQYF. The CDR3 coding sequence is TGTGCCAGTTCCAAAAACAGGGACATCGAGACCCAGTACTTC.

The chain recombines TRBV2 with TRBJ1-4; the D gene is possibly TRBD1 (5 bases). Trimming cost V 2 bases and J 8 bases, with 12 bases left between them. Germline loops: CDR1 SNHLY, CDR2 FYNNEI. CDR3 length: 14 amino acids. The CDR3 bases are TGTGCCAGCAGTGAATTAAGGGGTGGCGAAAAACTGTTTTTT. This sequence encodes CASSELRGGEKLFF. The full variable domain, completed using reference TRBV2 and TRBJ1-4, is EPEVTQTPSHQVTQMGQEVILRCVPISNHLYFYWYRQILGQKVEFLVSFYNNEISEKSEIFDDQFSVERPDGSNFTLKIRSTKLEDSAMYFCASSELRGGEKLFFGSGTQLSVL.

Concerning this clone: The junction differs from germline at one of its ends, possibly a read error. V is TRBV7-7 and J is TRBJ2-1; 7 positions agree with TRBD1. CDR1 and CDR2 (germline): SSHAT, FNYEAQ (reference sequence). The CDR3 spans 15 residues. CDR3 in DNA: TGTGCTAGCAGTACTGACAGGGTAGATGGCAATGAGCAGTTCTTC. It specifies CASSTDRVDGNEQFF.

The chain is built from TRBV7-2 and TRBJ2-7; D might be TRBD2 (6 bases). The germline CDR1 and CDR2 sequences are SGHTA and FQGNSA. This CDR3 region has 17 residues. Trimming stripped 5 bases from V and 3 bases from J, with 23 bases between. The CDR3 reads CASSTRAWGGNIYEQYF. CDR3 nucleotides: TGTGCCAGCAGCACACGTGCATGGGGAGGTAATATCTACGAGCAGTACTTC.

This chain uses TRBV4-3 with TRBJ2-3, with D possibly matching TRBD2 (5 bases). CDR1 and CDR2 from the germline V gene are LGHNA and YSLEER. Trimming removed 0 bases at V and 1 base at J, with 11 bases between. The CDR3 extends over 16 amino acids. Written as DNA, the CDR3 is TGCGCCAGCAGCCAAGATTTCGGGGAAGGCACAGATACGCAGTATTTT. It yields the protein CASSQDFGEGTDTQYF.

The chain combines TRBV5-8 with TRBJ2-3, with D tentatively TRBD2 (6 bases). The germline gives CDR1 SGHTS, CDR2 YDEGEE. This CDR3 comprises 16 residues. V was trimmed by 0 bases and J by 2 bases, leaving 13 bases between them. This CDR3 is CASSLEGRGDTDTQYF. CDR3 nucleotides: TGTGCCAGCAGCTTGGAAGGCCGCGGGGACACAGATACGCAGTATTTT. Filled out from reference TRBV5-8 and TRBJ2-3, the complete variable domain reads EAGVTQSPTHLIKTRGQQATLRCSPISGHTSVYWYQQALGLGLQFLLWYDEGEERNRGNFPPRFSGRQFPNYSSELNVNALELEDSALYLCASSLEGRGDTDTQYFGPGTRLTVL.

The V call is TRBV15, the J call TRBJ2-3, with D uncertain. The CDR3 extends over 13 amino acids. Germline-derived CDR1 and CDR2 are LNHNV and YYDKDF (reference sequence). The V end was cut by 4 bases, the J end by 1 base, with 6 bases between. The CDR3 loop reads CATSTSGTDTQYF. CDR3 DNA: TGTGCCACCAGCACCAGCGGCACAGATACGCAGTATTTT.

This chain connects TRBV5-1 to TRBJ1-2, with 12 bases aligning to TRBD1. The junction had 10 bases not matched to a gene; V was cut back by 7 bases and J by 6 bases. The CDR3 extends over 15 amino acids. From germline, CDR1 is SGHRS and CDR2 YFSETQ. The DNA for the CDR3 is TGCGCCAGCTCCGAGTGGGACAGGGGGCAGGATGGCTACACCTTC. Its translation: CASSEWDRGQDGYTF.

The chain uses TRBV15 and TRBJ2-7, with D perhaps TRBD1 (6 bases). This CDR3 comprises 12 residues. V was shortened by 2 bases and J by 7 bases, with 9 bases between the two germline ends. Germline V gives CDR1 LNHNV, CDR2 YYDKDF (reference sequence). In DNA form, the CDR3 reads TGTGCCACCAGCAGACCAACAGGGGAGCAGTACTTC. Amino acid sequence: CATSRPTGEQYF.

Comment on this clone: Distinct nucleotide sequences in the sample also encode this CDR3. The CDR3 protein is CASSRTGANYGYTF. The CDR3 coding sequence is TGTGCCAGCAGCCGAACAGGGGCTAACTATGGCTACACCTTC. The V call is TRBV5-6, the J call TRBJ1-2, with 7 bases fitting TRBD1. Per the germline V gene, CDR1 is SGHDT and CDR2 is YYEEEE. The CDR3 runs to 14 residues. V lost 4 bases to trimming and J lost 0 bases; unmatched junction nucleotides: 3.

V and J are TRBV5-1 and TRBJ1-2, with no clear D. Germline CDR1 is SGHRS and CDR2 is YFSETQ. V was cut by 2 bases and J by 7 bases, with 15 bases left in between. The CDR3 length is 14 residues. The CDR3 protein is CASSFQVNDFGYTF. CDR3 sequence (DNA): TGCGCCAGCAGCTTCCAGGTGAACGATTTTGGCTACACCTTC. The whole variable domain, remainder taken from reference TRBV5-1 and TRBJ1-2, is KAGVTQTPRYLIKTRGQQVTLSCSPISGHRSVSWYQQTPGQGLQFLFEYFSETQRNKGNFPGRFSGRQFSNSRSEMNVSTLELGDSALYLCASSFQVNDFGYTFGSGTRLTVV.

The rearrangement links TRBV11-2 to TRBJ1-1; no clear D gene. V was trimmed by 5 bases and J by 5 bases, leaving 18 bases between them. The CDR3 length is 15 residues. Germline V gives CDR1 SGHAT, CDR2 FQNNGV. CDR3 protein: CASSLLPISDTEAFF. CDR3 nucleotides: TGTGCCAGCAGCCTCTTACCGATATCAGATACTGAAGCTTTCTTT.

This clone was seen more than once but under ten times. This sequence joins TRBV16 and TRBJ2-3; 9 bases agree with TRBD1. CDR3 size: 15 residues. The J segment lost 2 bases and the V segment lost 3 bases, leaving 3 bases of the junction unmatched. Germline CDR1 is KGHSY and CDR2 is FQNENV. CDR3 residues: CASSQTGGTTDTQYF. DNA for the CDR3: TGTGCCAGCAGCCAGACAGGGGGAACCACAGATACGCAGTATTTT.

This chain joins TRBV30 and TRBJ2-7; TRBD2 matches 8 bases. CDR1 GTSNPN and CDR2 SVGIG come from the germline V gene (reference sequence). The CDR3 length is 15 residues. J gave up 4 bases and V 3 bases, and 11 bases lay outside the gene matches. Here the CDR3 DNA reads TGTGCCTGGAGGGCCCTCGGGGGGGAGATTTACGAGCAGTACTTC. It is translated as CAWRALGGEIYEQYF.

This clone came up once. The genes are TRBV29-1 and TRBJ2-5; 7 nucleotides align to TRBD2. Trimming took 2 bases from V and 4 from J; bases not matched to a gene: 7. The CDR3 runs to 14 residues. Germline loops: CDR1 SQVTM, CDR2 ANQGSEA. CDR3 amino acids: CSVEMGGFGETQYF. The DNA of the CDR3 is TGCAGCGTTGAAATGGGGGGGTTTGGAGAGACCCAGTACTTC.

This chain uses TRBV18 with TRBJ2-2; 8 bases align to TRBD1. V was clipped by 3 bases and J by 1 base; unmatched bases: 4. The CDR3 is 16 residues long. Germline loops: CDR1 KGHSH, CDR2 LQKENI. The CDR3 sequence is CASSPRQGRNTGELFF. The CDR3 region has the DNA TGTGCCAGCTCACCGCGACAGGGGCGGAACACCGGGGAGCTGTTTTTT. Combining the CDR3 with reference TRBV18 and TRBJ2-2 gives the whole variable domain NAGVMQNPRHLVRRRGQEARLRCSPMKGHSHVYWYRQLPEEGLKFMVYLQKENIIDESGMPKERFSAEFPKEGPSILRIQQVVRGDSAAYFCASSPRQGRNTGELFFGEGSRLTVL.

V and J are TRBV3-1 (or the pseudogene TRBV3-2) and TRBJ2-7; TRBD1 matches at 8 bases. The CDR3 is 15 residues long. V lost 4 bases to trimming and J lost 0 bases; unmatched junction nucleotides: 5. The germline CDR1 and CDR2 sequences are LGHDT and YNNKEL (reference sequence). The CDR3 protein is CASSRGQDASYEQYF. CDR3 bases: TGTGCCAGCAGCCGGGGACAGGACGCCTCCTACGAGCAGTACTTC.

The CDR3 protein is CASSLQLGAGEKLFF. The CDR3 nucleotides are TGTGCCAGCAGTTTACAGTTGGGGGCCGGTGAAAAACTGTTTTTT. The chain combines TRBV27 with TRBJ1-4; possible D gene TRBD1, 6 bases. V was clipped by 2 bases and J by 7 bases, with 14 bases between them. Germline V lookup: CDR1 MNHEY, CDR2 SMNVEV (reference sequence). CDR3 size: 15 residues.

The chain employs TRBV29-1 and TRBJ2-1; 14 nucleotides line up with TRBD2. The CDR3 covers 15 residues. The germline V gene encodes CDR1 SQVTM and CDR2 ANQGSEA. V lost 0 bases, J lost 12 bases, and 7 bases stayed unmatched. The CDR3 is CSVEDRLAGGQAQFF. CDR3 nucleotide sequence: TGCAGCGTTGAAGATCGACTAGCGGGAGGGCAGGCGCAGTTCTTC.

V and J are TRBV6-5 and TRBJ1-1, with TRBD1 matching over 8 bases. CDR1 is MNHEY and CDR2 is SVGAGI in the germline V gene. V dropped 6 bases and J dropped 11; count of bases not matched to a gene: 5. The CDR3 runs to 11 residues. CDR3 nucleotides: TGTGCCAGCAGGGGCAGGGGGCCGGCTTTCTTT. It translates to CASRGRGPAFF.

The chain carries TRBV6-2 or TRBV6-3 and TRBJ2-7, with 10 bases that match TRBD1. CDR1 MNHEY and CDR2 SVGEGT come from the germline V gene. This CDR3 region has 15 residues. V was pared by 6 bases and J by 6 bases, with 11 bases of the junction left unmatched. This CDR3 is CASSRRTGGSSEQYF. The CDR3 DNA is TGTGCCAGCAGCCGACGGACAGGGGGATCGTCCGAGCAGTACTTC.

CDR3 in amino acids: CASSQGLQGLGTEAFF. CDR3 bases: TGCGCCAGCAGCCAAGGACTACAGGGCTTGGGAACTGAAGCTTTCTTT. The chain joins TRBV4-3 to TRBJ1-1, with D possibly TRBD1 on 6 matching bases. The CDR3 has 16 residues. Germline-derived CDR1 and CDR2 are LGHNA and YSLEER. Deletions cut 1 base from V and 5 bases from J, with 17 bases between.

This clone was observed a single time. The chain links TRBV4-1 to TRBJ2-3; TRBD2 agrees at 8 bases. CDR3 length equals 14 residues. The germline V gene has CDR1 MGHRA and CDR2 YSYEKL. The J segment lost 8 bases and the V segment lost 4 bases, leaving 8 bases of the junction unmatched. The CDR3 DNA is TGCGCCAGCAGCCGACTAGCGACCGAGGTTACGCAGTATTTT. As protein: CASSRLATEVTQYF.

The chain carries TRBV7-2 and TRBJ2-3; D gene unclear. V was clipped by 1 base and J by 2 bases, with 7 bases between them. This CDR3 comprises 14 residues. Per the germline V gene, CDR1 is SGHTA and CDR2 is FQGNSA. The CDR3 loop reads CASSLVTYTDTQYF. The DNA for the CDR3 is TGTGCCAGCAGCTTAGTCACTTACACAGATACGCAGTATTTT.

The chain employs TRBV19 and TRBJ1-1; possibly TRBD1 for D (5 bases). The CDR3 contains 15 residues. The ends were cut back, 3 bases at V and 3 bases at J, with 14 bases in the middle. Germline CDR1 and CDR2: LNHDA and SQIVND (reference sequence). Here the CDR3 reads CASSILTRGDTEAFF. For the CDR3, the DNA is TGTGCCAGTAGTATTCTCACCCGGGGGGACACTGAAGCTTTCTTT.

J is TRBJ2-3 and V is TRBV5-4; D unresolved. V lost 2 bases to trimming and J lost 1 base, with 11 bases between them. The CDR3 is 15 amino acids. Germline CDR1 SGHNT, CDR2 YYREEE (reference sequence). The CDR3 here is CASSFRAAGTDTQYF. CDR3 in DNA: TGTGCCAGCAGCTTCCGCGCGGCGGGCACAGATACGCAGTATTTT.

The rearrangement uses TRBV4-3 and TRBJ2-1; possible D gene TRBD2, 7 bases. CDR3 length equals 17 residues. CDR1 and CDR2 from the germline V gene are LGHNA and YSLEER. Trimming removed 0 bases at V and 7 bases at J, with 19 bases between. The CDR3 region is CASSQETWGGLWNEQFF. The CDR3 nucleotides read TGCGCCAGCAGCCAAGAAACTTGGGGGGGGCTATGGAATGAGCAGTTCTTC.

This clone was seen just once. The chain couples TRBV29-1 to TRBJ2-1; a weak D match, TRBD2 (6 bases). The germline V gene encodes CDR1 SQVTM and CDR2 ANQGSEA. This CDR3 comprises 16 residues. V shed 0 bases and J shed 4 bases, with 16 bases lying between them. CDR3: CSVEDGRRGRYNEQFF. The CDR3 DNA is TGCAGCGTTGAAGATGGTCGGCGGGGCAGGTACAATGAGCAGTTCTTC.